One and the same sample provided the 23 T cell receptor beta chains below, sequenced in a study of T cells in localized non-small cell lung cancer (dated by TCRdb to 2019 to 2021). The library came from the immunoSEQ multiplex PCR assay. TCRdb holds this immuneACCESS table with in-frame rearrangements only. Some clones are missing; in checked studies, unresolved V genes explain under half, and the rest has no known cause. The sample data list roughly 38,000 clones, and approximately 86% of these were observed just once. Clones ranked in the top ten supply over 6% of the sample. Sample: peripheral blood, taken before any cancer treatment. The receptor source for this set is a woman between 18 and 49 years old with stage III lung adenocarcinoma.

This clone was found a few times. The rearrangement uses TRBV6-5 and TRBJ1-1, with TRBD1 as a possible D gene (6 bases). The CDR3 has 15 amino acids. Trimming stripped 6 bases from V and 7 bases from J, with 21 bases between. The germline V gene has CDR1 MNHEY and CDR2 SVGAGI. The chain's CDR3 is CASRGTGTSKGEAFF. Here the CDR3 DNA reads TGTGCCAGCAGGGGGACCGGGACATCAAAGGGTGAAGCTTTCTTT.

The chain joins TRBV7-2 to TRBJ2-5, with TRBD1 matching over 10 bases. The V gene end was trimmed by 5 bases and the J gene end by 4 bases; junction bases not matched to a gene: 19. The germline gives CDR1 SGHTA, CDR2 FQGNSA. The CDR3 is made up of 19 amino acids. DNA of the CDR3: TGTGCCAGCAGCCCCGGAGGATTCGGGACAGGGGCGGTGGGAGAGACCCAGTACTTC. Its translation: CASSPGGFGTGAVGETQYF.

The chain has TRBV23-1 and TRBJ2-7; 10 bases line up with TRBD1. TRBV23-1 is classed as an ORF, of uncertain function. The CDR3 extends over 16 amino acids. V lost 1 base and J lost 4; bases outside the gene matches: 7. The CDR3 coding sequence is TGCGCCAGCAGTCAATGGGGGACAGGGGAAATATACGAGCAGTACTTC. Protein product: CASSQWGTGEIYEQYF.

The gene calls are TRBV5-1 and TRBJ1-3; D might be TRBD1 (5 bases). Germline CDR1 is SGHRS and CDR2 is YFSETQ. The CDR3 has 15 residues. Trimming removed 4 bases at V and 0 bases at J, with 11 bases between. This CDR3 reads CASSASGPSGNTIYF. The CDR3 coding sequence is TGCGCCAGCAGCGCCTCGGGGCCCTCTGGAAACACCATATATTTT. The complete variable domain, with remaining parts taken from reference TRBV5-1 and TRBJ1-3, reads KAGVTQTPRYLIKTRGQQVTLSCSPISGHRSVSWYQQTPGQGLQFLFEYFSETQRNKGNFPGRFSGRQFSNSRSEMNVSTLELGDSALYLCASSASGPSGNTIYFGEGSWLTVV.

In its sample, this clone was seen a few times. V gene TRBV7-2 combines with J gene TRBJ1-2; 9 bases map to TRBD1. The CDR3 covers 14 residues. The junction had 5 bases not matched to a gene; V was cut back by 5 bases and J by 4 bases. The germline V gene encodes CDR1 SGHTA and CDR2 FQGNSA. CDR3 nucleotides: TGTGCCAGCAGCGCGGACAGGGGCCGCTATGGCTACACCTTC. Amino acids: CASSADRGRYGYTF.

V usage is TRBV5-4 and J usage is TRBJ1-2; 10 bases are shared with TRBD1. Germline-derived CDR1 and CDR2 are SGHNT and YYREEE (reference sequence). This CDR3 spans 15 amino acids. With 10 bases clipped from V and 7 bases from J, the junction kept 16 bases outside the gene matches. CDR3 region: CAGSSRDRGIGGYTF. The CDR3 nucleotides are TGTGCCGGAAGCTCCCGGGACAGGGGAATTGGTGGCTACACCTTC.

As regards this clone: This same CDR3 is encoded by further DNA sequences in the sample. The CDR3 reads CASSQERGALNQPQHF. DNA of the CDR3: TGCGCCAGCAGCCAAGAGAGGGGGGCCCTCAATCAGCCCCAGCATTTT. The gene calls are TRBV4-1 and TRBJ1-5; D may be TRBD1 (6 bases). The V end was cut by 0 bases, the J end by 3 bases, with 12 bases between. CDR3 length: 16 residues. From germline, CDR1 is MGHRA and CDR2 YSYEKL.

This chain links TRBV5-1 with TRBJ2-3; tentatively, D is TRBD2 (6 bases). Germline loops: CDR1 SGHRS, CDR2 YFSETQ. Trimming pared 3 bases from V and 0 bases from J, leaving 20 bases between. The CDR3 runs 18 residues. The CDR3: CASSSGDGGPYSTDTQYF. CDR3 in DNA: TGCGCCAGCAGCTCGGGGGACGGCGGACCCTACAGCACAGATACGCAGTATTTT. The full variable domain, its missing parts supplied by reference TRBV5-1 and TRBJ2-3, is KAGVTQTPRYLIKTRGQQVTLSCSPISGHRSVSWYQQTPGQGLQFLFEYFSETQRNKGNFPGRFSGRQFSNSRSEMNVSTLELGDSALYLCASSSGDGGPYSTDTQYFGPGTRLTVL.

The genes are TRBV7-2 and TRBJ2-1; 12 nucleotides align to TRBD2. V lost 4 bases and J lost 4; bases outside the gene matches: 2. The germline CDR1 and CDR2 sequences are SGHTA and FQGNSA. The CDR3 has 15 amino acids. The CDR3 loop reads CASSWTSGEYNEQFF. The CDR3, as DNA: TGTGCCAGCAGCTGGACTAGCGGGGAGTACAATGAGCAGTTCTTC. Drawing the rest from reference TRBV7-2 and TRBJ2-1, the complete variable domain is GAGVSQSPSNKVTEKGKDVELRCDPISGHTALYWYRQSLGQGLEFLIYFQGNSAPDKSGLPSDRFSAERTGGSVSTLTIQRTQQEDSAVYLCASSWTSGEYNEQFFGPGTRLTVL.

The chain combines TRBV28 with TRBJ2-7; 7 bases line up with TRBD1. V dropped 6 bases and J dropped 2; count of bases not matched to a gene: 13. Germline values: CDR1 MDHEN, CDR2 SYDVKM. This CDR3 has 16 amino acids. The CDR3 sequence is CASSSNLGTVTYEQYF. CDR3 DNA sequence: TGTGCCAGCAGCTCCAATCTTGGGACAGTAACCTACGAGCAGTACTTC. Based on the CDR3 plus reference TRBV28 and TRBJ2-7, the full variable domain is DVKVTQSSRYLVKRTGEKVFLECVQDMDHENMFWYRQDPGLGLRLIYFSYDVKMKEKGDIPEGYSVSREKKERFSLILESASTNQTSMYLCASSSNLGTVTYEQYFGPGTRLTVT.

The chain uses TRBV6-1 and TRBJ1-2; TRBD1 is a possible D gene (6 bases). The CDR3 has 15 amino acids. Germline V lookup: CDR1 MNHNS, CDR2 SASEGT. The germline V and J ends were trimmed by 6 bases and 7 bases, with 21 bases remaining between them. For the CDR3, the DNA is TGTGCCAGCAGGGATATACAGGGATTCCCAGCTGGCTACACCTTC. Translating it yields CASRDIQGFPAGYTF.

This rearrangement joins TRBV7-8 to TRBJ2-1, with 10 bases matching TRBD1. Trimming cost V 5 bases and J 7 bases; bases outside gene matches: 8. The germline CDR1 and CDR2 sequences are SGHVS and FQNEAQ. CDR3 length: 15 amino acids. The CDR3 protein is CASSQPGQGNNEQFF. CDR3 bases: TGTGCCAGCAGCCAGCCGGGACAGGGGAATAATGAGCAGTTCTTC.

J is TRBJ2-5 and V is TRBV5-1, with D possibly being TRBD1 or TRBD2 (7 bases each). The CDR3 loop spans 15 amino acids. From germline, CDR1 is SGHRS and CDR2 YFSETQ. Trimming shortened V by 2 bases and J by 2 bases, and 13 bases separated the two germline ends. The CDR3 nucleotides read TGCGCCAGCAGCTTACAGGGGAGGGGGCAAGAGACCCAGTACTTC. Its translation: CASSLQGRGQETQYF.

The V call is TRBV9, the J call TRBJ1-6, with TRBD1 identical over 7 bases. CDR3 length: 13 residues. Germline CDR1 is SGDLS and CDR2 is YYNGEE. J gave up 10 bases and V 3 bases, and 4 bases lay outside the gene matches. The CDR3 DNA follows: TGTGCCAGCAGCGAACAGGGGAACTCACCCCTCCACTTT. It translates to CASSEQGNSPLHF.

The chain couples TRBV30 to TRBJ1-2; 7 bases fit TRBD1. The V gene's germline CDR1 is GTSNPN and CDR2 SVGIG (reference sequence). The CDR3 has 13 residues. V trimming: 4 bases; J trimming: 8 bases; junction bases outside the gene matches: 10. CDR3: CAWTDDREGGYTF. CDR3 DNA: TGTGCCTGGACCGATGACAGGGAAGGCGGCTACACCTTC.

The gene calls are TRBV7-2 and TRBJ1-1; weak D call: TRBD1 (6 bases). CDR1 is SGHTA and CDR2 is FQGNSA in the germline V gene. This CDR3 has 16 residues. Trimming removed 3 bases from V and 4 bases from J, with 18 bases in between. The CDR3 region is CASSFTGGGAGTEAFF. The CDR3 nucleotides read TGTGCCAGCAGCTTCACAGGAGGGGGGGCAGGCACTGAAGCTTTCTTT.

This sequence joins TRBV15 and TRBJ1-3; 9 bases match TRBD1. The germline CDR1 and CDR2 sequences are LNHNV and YYDKDF (reference sequence). Losses at the gene ends were 0 bases for V and 8 bases for J; bases not matched to a gene: 11. This CDR3 is 17 amino acids long. In DNA form, the CDR3 reads TGTGCCACCAGCAGAGATGGTTTACAGGGGGCAGAGGACACCATATATTTT. This encodes CATSRDGLQGAEDTIYF.

This clone has only a few counts. This chain connects TRBV5-4 to TRBJ1-3; a possible D gene is TRBD1 (5 bases). From germline, CDR1 is SGHNT and CDR2 YYREEE (reference sequence). The CDR3 runs 13 residues. Trimming stripped 6 bases from V and 4 bases from J, with 11 bases between. As DNA, the CDR3 is TGTGCCAGCAAGACAGTTGGGGGAAACACCATATATTTT. It encodes CASKTVGGNTIYF.

The table lists this clone with a count of one. This chain connects TRBV9 to TRBJ2-7, with TRBD2 as a possible D gene (5 bases). V lost 3 bases and J 2 bases, leaving 12 bases between the germline ends. Per germline, CDR1 SGDLS and CDR2 YYNGEE. The CDR3 length is 14 residues. This CDR3 reads CASSAEVGPYEQYF. The CDR3 nucleotides are TGTGCCAGCAGCGCGGAGGTGGGCCCCTACGAGCAGTACTTC.

The chain is built from TRBV2 and TRBJ2-7, with a weak D call TRBD2 (6 bases). The germline V gene has CDR1 SNHLY and CDR2 FYNNEI. The length of the CDR3 is 14 residues. V dropped 6 bases and J dropped 5 bases, with 17 bases sitting between them. CDR3 region: CASRAGGSVNEQYF. DNA for the CDR3: TGTGCCAGCAGAGCCGGAGGGAGCGTCAACGAGCAGTACTTC.

The gene calls are TRBV27 and TRBJ2-3; 12 bases are a match to TRBD1. The CDR3 covers 17 residues. Germline CDR1 MNHEY, CDR2 SMNVEV (reference sequence). V gave up 3 bases and J gave up 1 base; unmatched junction bases: 5. CDR3 nucleotide sequence: TGTGCCAGCAGTTTCCCAGGGGACAGGGGGCGCACAGATACGCAGTATTTT. This encodes CASSFPGDRGRTDTQYF.

The CDR3 region has the DNA TGTGCCAGCAGTCCAGGGACAGGGATGGTTTATGGCTACACCTTC. It yields the protein CASSPGTGMVYGYTF. The chain recombines TRBV27 with TRBJ1-2; 9 bases are shared with TRBD1. The length of the CDR3 is 15 residues. The V gene end was trimmed by 5 bases and the J gene end by 5 bases; junction bases not matched to a gene: 9. Germline values: CDR1 MNHEY, CDR2 SMNVEV (reference sequence).

This chain joins TRBV2 and TRBJ2-7, with 9 positions matching TRBD1. The germline V gene has CDR1 SNHLY and CDR2 FYNNEI. J lost 4 bases, V lost 9 bases, and 10 bases had no gene match. The CDR3 covers 14 residues. The CDR3 protein is CARSNPGQGYEQYF. Here the CDR3 DNA reads TGTGCCAGGTCAAATCCGGGACAGGGATACGAGCAGTACTTC.